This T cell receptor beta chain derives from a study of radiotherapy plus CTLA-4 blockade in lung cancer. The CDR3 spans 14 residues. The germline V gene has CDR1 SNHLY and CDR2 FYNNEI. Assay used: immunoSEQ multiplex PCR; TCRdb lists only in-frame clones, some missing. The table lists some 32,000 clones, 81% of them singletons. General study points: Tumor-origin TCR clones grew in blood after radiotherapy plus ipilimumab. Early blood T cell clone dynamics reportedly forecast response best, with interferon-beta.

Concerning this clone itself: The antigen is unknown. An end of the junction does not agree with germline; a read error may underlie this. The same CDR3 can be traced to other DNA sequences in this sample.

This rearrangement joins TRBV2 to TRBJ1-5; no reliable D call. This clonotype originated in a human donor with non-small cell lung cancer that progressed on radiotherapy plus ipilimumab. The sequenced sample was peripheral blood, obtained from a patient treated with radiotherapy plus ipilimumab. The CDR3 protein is CASAAENSNQPQHF. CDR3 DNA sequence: TGTGCCAGCGCGGCAGAGAATAGCAATCAGCCCCAACATTTT.